The 13 T cell receptor beta chains given below trace back to one sample, sequenced in a study of blood T cell repertoires in COVID-19. Sequencing was performed with immunoSEQ multiplex PCR; in TCRdb, only in-frame clones are kept and a portion is missing. The table shows some 150,000 clones, with about 86% occurring only once. What was sequenced was peripheral blood. The receptors were gathered from a woman between 45 and 60 years old with active or convalescent COVID-19.

The rearrangement links TRBV5-1 to TRBJ2-1, with TRBD2 matching 13 bases. The germline CDR1 and CDR2 sequences are SGHRS and YFSETQ. The CDR3 contains 16 residues. J was trimmed by 8 bases and V by 0 bases; bases with no gene match: 5. CDR3 region: CASSLGLAGGPDEQFF. CDR3 in DNA: TGCGCCAGCAGCTTGGGACTAGCGGGGGGTCCGGATGAGCAGTTCTTC.

The CDR3 bases are TGTGCCAGTAGTATAGGTCAGGTCAACACCGGGGAGCTGTTTTTT. Its protein is CASSIGQVNTGELFF. This chain connects TRBV19 to TRBJ2-2; D ambiguous. The CDR3 totals 15 residues. Germline V gene sequence: CDR1 LNHDA, CDR2 SQIVND (reference sequence). V was cut by 1 base and J by 2 bases, with 8 bases left in between.

The gene calls are TRBV4-2 and TRBJ2-6; D perhaps matches TRBD2 (6 bases). The germline CDR1 and CDR2 sequences are LGHNA and YNFKEQ. The CDR3 sequence is 15 residues long. V lost 6 bases and J 2 bases, leaving 11 bases between the germline ends. CDR3 in amino acids: CASRPGDAGANVLTF. The CDR3 DNA follows: TGTGCCAGCAGACCGGGGGACGCTGGGGCCAACGTCCTGACTTTC.

The chain combines TRBV19 with TRBJ1-5; D is perhaps TRBD1 (5 bases). CDR3 length: 15 residues. Germline lookup yields CDR1 LNHDA and CDR2 SQIVND (reference sequence). V was pared by 3 bases and J by 8 bases, with 17 bases between. As DNA, the CDR3 is TGTGCCAGTAGTATTACTTTTCCCCAAGGGGAGCCCCAGCATTTT. This sequence encodes CASSITFPQGEPQHF.

The chain employs TRBV30 and TRBJ1-2; TRBD1 aligns across 7 bases. The CDR3 loop spans 14 amino acids. The trim removed 1 base at V and 5 bases at J, leaving 7 bases unmatched. In germline, CDR1 is GTSNPN, CDR2 SVGIG (reference sequence). The chain's CDR3 is CAWSDLGTAYGYTF. The CDR3 DNA reads as TGTGCCTGGAGTGATCTCGGGACAGCATATGGCTACACCTTC.

The chain couples TRBV6-6 to TRBJ1-3; maybe TRBD1 (5 bases). The CDR3 has 16 residues. The germline V gene has CDR1 MNHNY and CDR2 SVGAGI (reference sequence). Between the trimmed V and J ends, which lost 7 bases and 1 base, there was a span of 17 bases. CDR3 loop: CASKGGGELSGNTIYF. The CDR3 DNA is TGTGCCAGCAAAGGCGGGGGGGAATTATCTGGAAACACCATATATTTT.

CDR3 bases: TGTGCCAGCAGAGATGGACTAGCGCAAACAGATACGCAGTATTTT. Its protein is CASRDGLAQTDTQYF. The chain couples TRBV6-6 to TRBJ2-3; TRBD2 matches 9 bases. V was pared by 6 bases and J by 3 bases, with 7 bases of the junction left unmatched. This CDR3 is built from 15 residues. CDR1 and CDR2 from the germline V gene are MNHNY and SVGAGI (reference sequence).

The rearrangement uses TRBV7-9 and TRBJ1-2; TRBD1 agrees at 8 bases. The V gene's germline CDR1 is SEHNR and CDR2 FQNEAQ (reference sequence). The junction had 8 bases not matched to a gene; V was cut back by 5 bases and J by 6 bases. The CDR3 runs 14 residues. The CDR3 nucleotides are TGTGCCAGCAGCCTATCCCAGGGGGCTCATGGCTACACCTTC. Residues: CASSLSQGAHGYTF.

The chain is built from TRBV6-6 and TRBJ2-1; 8 bases are a match to TRBD1. The trim removed 10 bases at V and 4 bases at J, leaving 9 bases unmatched. This CDR3 comprises 14 residues. The germline V gene encodes CDR1 MNHNY and CDR2 SVGAGI (reference sequence). CDR3 in DNA: TGTGCCACCGGAAACAGGGGGTCGTACAATGAGCAGTTCTTC. It specifies CATGNRGSYNEQFF.

The chain recombines TRBV27 with TRBJ1-2, with D perhaps TRBD1 (5 bases). The V gene's germline CDR1 is MNHEY and CDR2 SMNVEV (reference sequence). CDR3 length: 13 residues. With 2 bases removed from V and 7 bases from J, the gap between germline ends came to 11 bases. CDR3 nucleotides: TGTGCCAGCAGTTTAGGGGGGGGAGGTGGCTACACCTTC. This translates into CASSLGGGGGYTF.

V usage is TRBV19 and J usage is TRBJ2-7; TRBD1 matches at 7 bases. The CDR3 totals 14 residues. Germline V gene data show CDR1 as LNHDA and CDR2 as SQIVND (reference sequence). Trimming cost V 6 bases and J 4 bases; bases outside gene matches: 9. In DNA, the CDR3 is TGTGCCAGTAGCAGCACCGGGACAGCATACGAGCAGTACTTC. The encoded protein is CASSSTGTAYEQYF.

The rearrangement uses TRBV27 and TRBJ2-7; no reliable D call. CDR1 is MNHEY and CDR2 is SMNVEV in the germline V gene (reference sequence). The CDR3 is 11 residues long. Trimming removed 1 base at V and 6 bases at J, with 4 bases between. CDR3 loop: CASSLFGEQYF. DNA for the CDR3: TGTGCCAGCAGTTTATTCGGCGAGCAGTACTTC.

J is TRBJ2-1 and V is TRBV30, with a possible D match to TRBD2 (5 bases). The germline V and J ends were trimmed by 4 bases and 1 base, with 8 bases remaining between them. Germline loops: CDR1 GTSNPN, CDR2 SVGIG (reference sequence). This CDR3 comprises 13 residues. DNA of the CDR3: TGTGCCTGGAATTCGGGATCCTACAATGAGCAGTTCTTC. Amino acid sequence: CAWNSGSYNEQFF.